The 28 T cell receptor beta chains below all came from one sample that was sequenced in a study of human T cells and chemical hapten exposure. Sample time point: pre-sensitization, week 0. Regarding treatment: therapeutic diphenylcyclopropenone sensitization with weekly scalp DPC. MiXCR, applied by TCRdb to the RACE reads, yields one record per CDR3 protein. Among tens of thousands of distinct CDR3 sequences listed, 9.4% were seen once. Sequencing used whole blood, obtained in connection with sensitization to the hapten diphenylcyclopropenone (DPC). These receptor sequences come from a woman aged 40 to 49 with alopecia areata. Some clones in this sample may be carry-over from other donors' samples.

This clonotype was picked up many times. This chain uses TRBV19 with TRBJ2-3; 10 bases agree with TRBD2. After removal of 5 bases from V and 5 bases from J, the junction contained 13 bases not matched to a gene. This CDR3 is 17 amino acids long. The germline gives CDR1 LNHDA, CDR2 SQIVND (reference sequence). The CDR3 coding sequence is TGTGCCAGTAGTTCTGCGAGCGGGGGGGCCGGAGAAGATACGCAGTATTTT. This sequence encodes CASSSASGGAGEDTQYF.

The rearrangement uses TRBV4-3 and TRBJ1-2; a possible D gene is TRBD1 (5 bases). The germline V and J ends were trimmed by 0 bases and 0 bases, with 5 bases remaining between them. CDR3 length: 14 residues. From germline, CDR1 is LGHNA and CDR2 YSLEER. The CDR3 DNA reads TGCGCCAGCAGCCAAGAGGGGGCTAACTATGGCTACACCTTC. It codes for CASSQEGANYGYTF.

This clonotype has a count of ten or more. The J gene is TRBJ2-5, the V gene TRBV28; D is ambiguous. Trimming pared 6 bases from V and 4 bases from J, leaving 15 bases between. In germline, CDR1 is MDHEN, CDR2 SYDVKM. This CDR3 comprises 14 residues. DNA of the CDR3: TGTGCCAGCAGGCCCATAACAAGACGAGAGACCCAGTACTTC. It specifies CASRPITRRETQYF.

This clonotype showed up many times. This chain joins TRBV30 and TRBJ2-3, with D hard to call. Trimming stripped 5 bases from V and 3 bases from J, with 9 bases between. This CDR3 region has 12 residues. Germline CDR1 GTSNPN, CDR2 SVGIG (reference sequence). The CDR3 DNA reads TGTGCCTGGGGTCCCCAAACAGATACGCAGTATTTT. Encoded protein: CAWGPQTDTQYF.

This clonotype was found many times. The rearrangement joins TRBV20-1 to TRBJ2-7, with 11 nucleotides matching TRBD1. Germline V gives CDR1 DFQATT, CDR2 SNEGSKA (reference sequence). The CDR3 sequence is 14 residues long. V lost 0 bases and J lost 4; bases outside the gene matches: 2. The CDR3 reads CSAREGQGVYEQYF. The CDR3, as DNA: TGCAGTGCTAGAGAGGGACAGGGGGTTTACGAGCAGTACTTC.

This clonotype occurred many times. The rearrangement joins TRBV4-1 to TRBJ2-4; D possibly corresponds to TRBD1 (6 bases). Trimming pared 2 bases from V and 6 bases from J, leaving 17 bases between. The germline CDR1 and CDR2 sequences are MGHRA and YSYEKL. The CDR3 length is 16 residues. CDR3 DNA sequence: TGCGCCAGCAGCCAACCCCCTGGGGGCTCCGGAAACATTCAGTACTTC. It is translated as CASSQPPGGSGNIQYF.

This clonotype was seen many times. The chain has TRBV10-3 and TRBJ2-2; possibly TRBD2 for D (5 bases). Germline V gene lookup returns CDR1 ENHRY and CDR2 SYGVKD. The length of the CDR3 is 16 residues. V gave up 1 base and J gave up 3 bases, with 12 bases separating them. CDR3 DNA sequence: TGTGCCATCAGTGAGTGGAAACCCGGGGACACCGGGGAGCTGTTTTTT. Protein sequence: CAISEWKPGDTGELFF.

This clonotype was seen many times. The rearrangement uses TRBV29-1 and TRBJ1-1; no clear D. This CDR3 is built from 10 residues. Germline CDR1 is SQVTM and CDR2 is ANQGSEA. The V and J ends lost 6 bases and 4 bases respectively, with 6 bases between them. As DNA, the CDR3 is TGCAGCGTCGGGAGCACTGAAGCTTTCTTT. Its translation: CSVGSTEAFF.

In this sample, this clonotype turned up a few times. The chain links TRBV14 to TRBJ1-2; D call uncertain. The ends were cut back, 4 bases at V and 2 bases at J, with 8 bases in the middle. CDR1 is SGHDN and CDR2 is FVKESK in the germline V gene. The CDR3 totals 13 residues. The CDR3 DNA is TGTGCCAGCAGCCGGGATCAGAACTATGGCTACACCTTC. This gives the protein CASSRDQNYGYTF.

This clonotype was seen repeatedly, ten times or more. The chain combines TRBV27 with TRBJ2-1, with 10 nucleotides matching TRBD1. Germline lookup yields CDR1 MNHEY and CDR2 SMNVEV (reference sequence). Unmatched junction bases numbered 18, after V lost 5 bases and J lost 8 bases. The CDR3 consists of 18 residues. DNA of the CDR3: TGTGCCAGCAGTCCACCCGCGGGACAGGGGTTAATCTGGGATGAGCAGTTCTTC. It encodes CASSPPAGQGLIWDEQFF.

The chain recombines TRBV5-1 with TRBJ1-1, with D hard to call. Trimming took off 4 bases at V and 4 bases at J, with 8 bases between the two ends. CDR1 and CDR2 from the germline V gene are SGHRS and YFSETQ. The CDR3 covers 12 residues. The CDR3 loop reads CASSASFTEAFF. The CDR3 DNA sequence: TGCGCCAGCAGCGCCAGTTTCACTGAAGCTTTCTTT.

This chain joins TRBV4-1 and TRBJ1-4; D unclear. Germline values: CDR1 MGHRA, CDR2 YSYEKL. The CDR3 runs 15 residues. V was pared by 2 bases and J by 3 bases, with 10 bases between. For the CDR3, the DNA is TGCGCCAGCAGCCAAAGTGGCCAGCCTAATGAAAAACTGTTTTTT. Protein sequence: CASSQSGQPNEKLFF.

The gene calls are TRBV5-1 and TRBJ2-3; no reliable D call. Germline CDR1 SGHRS, CDR2 YFSETQ. V was clipped by 1 base and J by 2 bases, with 8 bases between them. This CDR3 comprises 14 residues. The CDR3 nucleotides read TGCGCCAGCAGCTTGTTCAGTTCCACAGATACGCAGTATTTT. It encodes CASSLFSSTDTQYF.

This clonotype was picked up many times. The chain joins TRBV3-1 to TRBJ2-7; the D is unclear. The CDR3 extends over 13 amino acids. Germline CDR1 reads LGHDT; CDR2 reads YNNKEL (reference sequence). Trimming removed 0 bases at V and 0 bases at J, with 3 bases between. This chain's CDR3 is CASSQDASYEQYF. CDR3 DNA sequence: TGTGCCAGCAGCCAAGATGCCTCCTACGAGCAGTACTTC.

The chain employs TRBV2 and TRBJ1-2; no definite D call. The V gene lost 4 bases and the J gene lost 5 bases, with 17 bases spanning the gap. The germline V gene has CDR1 SNHLY and CDR2 FYNNEI. This CDR3 is 15 amino acids long. CDR3 protein: CASSGGGQQPYGYTF. Here the CDR3 DNA reads TGTGCCAGCAGTGGTGGCGGCCAACAGCCTTATGGCTACACCTTC.

The chain couples TRBV2 to TRBJ2-7; D is uncertain. The germline CDR1 and CDR2 sequences are SNHLY and FYNNEI. The CDR3 is made up of 13 amino acids. V was trimmed by 5 bases and J by 7 bases, leaving 15 bases between them. The CDR3 region is CASSLLWAREQYF. The CDR3 nucleotides are TGTGCCAGCAGTCTCCTTTGGGCGAGAGAGCAGTACTTC.

A few counts support this clonotype. This chain joins TRBV6-1 and TRBJ1-1; 7 bases are shared with TRBD1. The CDR3 spans 13 residues. Losses at the gene ends were 5 bases for V and 13 bases for J; bases not matched to a gene: 13. Germline CDR1 MNHNS, CDR2 SASEGT. CDR3 nucleotides: TGTGCCAGCAGTACAGGGGAGGTTCGGTTTGATTTCTTT. Translated, it gives CASSTGEVRFDFF.

This clonotype was detected a few times. The chain is built from TRBV7-2 and TRBJ2-2; TRBD2 matches at 10 bases. Germline lookup yields CDR1 SGHTA and CDR2 FQGNSA. This CDR3 is built from 20 residues. After removal of 6 bases from V and 4 bases from J, the junction contained 20 bases not matched to a gene. The CDR3 region has the DNA TGTGCCAGCAGTACCCAGCCCCCTTCAGCGGGGGGGTTGGGCACCGGGGAGCTGTTTTTT. Protein: CASSTQPPSAGGLGTGELFF.

There are many counts of this clonotype. The chain combines TRBV2 with TRBJ2-5; weak D call: TRBD1 (7 bases). V gave up 4 bases and J gave up 2 bases, with 17 bases separating them. This CDR3 spans 16 amino acids. From germline, CDR1 is SNHLY and CDR2 FYNNEI. For the CDR3, the DNA is TGTGCCAGCAGTGCACCCCCCGGGGGACAGCAAGAGACCCAGTACTTC. Its translation: CASSAPPGGQQETQYF. The complete variable domain, with remaining parts taken from reference TRBV2 and TRBJ2-5, reads EPEVTQTPSHQVTQMGQEVILRCVPISNHLYFYWYRQILGQKVEFLVSFYNNEISEKSEIFDDQFSVERPDGSNFTLKIRSTKLEDSAMYFCASSAPPGGQQETQYFGPGTRLLVL.

This clonotype showed up many times. The chain combines TRBV5-4 with TRBJ2-3; unclear D gene. Trimming pared 3 bases from V and 2 bases from J, leaving 7 bases between. Germline values: CDR1 SGHNT, CDR2 YYREEE (reference sequence). This CDR3 is built from 13 residues. CDR3 coding DNA: TGTGCCAGCAGCTCTCTTGACACAGATACGCAGTATTTT. It encodes CASSSLDTDTQYF.

This clonotype was picked up a small number of times. The J gene is TRBJ2-1, the V gene TRBV20-1; 9 nucleotides align to TRBD2. The trim removed 2 bases at V and 0 bases at J, leaving 5 bases unmatched. CDR3 length: 16 residues. CDR1 is DFQATT, CDR2 SNEGSKA, per germline (reference sequence). This chain's CDR3 is CSARSLAGASYNEQFF. The CDR3 DNA reads as TGCAGTGCTAGATCTTTAGCGGGGGCCTCCTACAATGAGCAGTTCTTC.

The chain couples TRBV18 to TRBJ1-2, with D hard to call. Germline CDR1 is KGHSH and CDR2 is LQKENI. This CDR3 spans 15 amino acids. Deletions cut 0 bases from V and 4 bases from J, with 12 bases between. The CDR3 region is CASSPPGAPSYGYTF. The DNA of the CDR3 is TGTGCCAGCTCACCACCGGGCGCCCCATCCTATGGCTACACCTTC.

Comment on this clonotype: A read error may produce the germline difference seen at one junction end. This rearrangement joins TRBV12-3 or TRBV12-4 to TRBJ2-7; D is undetermined. The CDR3 covers 16 residues. Written as DNA, the CDR3 is TGTTCCAGCAGTGCCGAAGGGCGAGCTCTCTCCTACGAGCAGTACTTC. Protein product: CSSSAEGRALSYEQYF.

This clonotype was counted ten times or more. V is TRBV4-2 and J is TRBJ2-5, with D perhaps matching TRBD1 or TRBD2 (5 bases each). The germline CDR1 and CDR2 sequences are LGHNA and YNFKEQ. The length of the CDR3 is 14 residues. V was shortened by 4 bases and J by 5 bases, with 14 bases between the two germline ends. DNA for the CDR3: TGTGCCAGCAGCCTAATGCCCGGGGCGGAGACCCAGTACTTC. It translates to CASSLMPGAETQYF.

This sequence joins TRBV4-3 and TRBJ2-1, with unresolved D. V lost 0 bases to trimming and J lost 9 bases, with 9 bases between them. Germline V CDR1 and CDR2: LGHNA, YSLEER. This CDR3 is 13 amino acids long. DNA for the CDR3: TGCGCCAGCAGCCAAGATGGGGTTTCTGAGCAGTTCTTC. This encodes CASSQDGVSEQFF.

This clonotype was counted between two and nine times. J is TRBJ2-2 and V is TRBV12-3 or TRBV12-4, with D hard to call. Trimming removed 1 base from V and 4 bases from J, with 4 bases in between. The CDR3 is 13 amino acids. CDR3 sequence reads: CASSLDVTGELFF. In nucleotides, the CDR3 is TGTGCCAGCAGTTTAGACGTCACCGGGGAGCTGTTTTTT.

As regards this clonotype: It may be a read error: a sequence one base away is much more abundant. The rearrangement links TRBV2 to TRBJ1-4; D ambiguous. Germline CDR1 reads SNHLY; CDR2 reads FYNNEI. This CDR3 comprises 14 residues. CDR3 bases: TGTGCCAATTCCACGATGGCAACTAATGAAAAACAGTTTTTT. This translates into CANSTMATNEKQFF.

This clonotype was observed at least ten times. The chain carries TRBV28 and TRBJ1-5; D is ambiguous. Germline V gene sequence: CDR1 MDHEN, CDR2 SYDVKM. The CDR3 spans 16 residues. Trimming took off 6 bases at V and 1 base at J, with 16 bases between the two ends. The DNA for the CDR3 is TGTGCCAGCAGCTATAAAACCGGGAGGAGCAATCAGCCCCAGCATTTT. Amino acids: CASSYKTGRSNQPQHF. Full variable domain (missing parts from reference TRBV28 and TRBJ1-5): DVKVTQSSRYLVKRTGEKVFLECVQDMDHENMFWYRQDPGLGLRLIYFSYDVKMKEKGDIPEGYSVSREKKERFSLILESASTNQTSMYLCASSYKTGRSNQPQHFGDGTRLSIL.